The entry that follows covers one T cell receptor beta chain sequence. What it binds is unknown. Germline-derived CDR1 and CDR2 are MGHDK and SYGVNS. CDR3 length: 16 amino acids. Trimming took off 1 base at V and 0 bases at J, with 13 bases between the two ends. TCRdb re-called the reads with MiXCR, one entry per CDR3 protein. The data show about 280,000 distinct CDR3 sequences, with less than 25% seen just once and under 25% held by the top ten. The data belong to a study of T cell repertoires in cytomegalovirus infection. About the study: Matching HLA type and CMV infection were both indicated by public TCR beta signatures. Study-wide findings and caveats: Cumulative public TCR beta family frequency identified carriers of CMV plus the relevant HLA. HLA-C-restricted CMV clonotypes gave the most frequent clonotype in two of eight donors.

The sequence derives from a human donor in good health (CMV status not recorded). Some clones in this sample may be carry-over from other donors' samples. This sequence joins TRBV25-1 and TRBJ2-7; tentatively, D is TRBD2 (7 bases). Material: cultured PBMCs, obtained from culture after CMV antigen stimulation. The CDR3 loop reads CASSESGGGFSYEQYF. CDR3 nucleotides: TGTGCCAGCAGTGAATCGGGCGGGGGCTTCTCCTACGAGCAGTACTTC.